This T cell receptor beta chain was documented in a study of T cell responses to AZD1222 COVID-19 vaccine. Findings and caveats of the study: Sampled repertoires all dated from after the peak T cell response.

Pooling covered second doses at about 4 or about 12 weeks. About this clone itself: The antigen is not known.

Method: immunoSEQ multiplex PCR; TCRdb's copy keeps in-frame clones and lacks some. Seen here are some 86,000 clones, 90% observed once, and the top ten hold 5% to 5.5%. Trimming removed 5 bases from V and 2 bases from J, with 26 bases in between. The CDR3 consists of 19 residues. The sequencing used peripheral blood, collected 28 days after the second AZD1222 dose. The chain recombines TRBV5-3 with TRBJ1-5, with TRBD1 as a possible D gene (6 bases). TRBV5-3 is an open reading frame whose function is uncertain. The source is an adult who received the AZD1222 COVID-19 vaccine. The CDR3 nucleotides read TGTGCCAGAAGTTTCGATTCCACAGGGCGAGGTCTGGGCAATCAGCCCCAGCATTTT. It encodes CARSFDSTGRGLGNQPQHF.